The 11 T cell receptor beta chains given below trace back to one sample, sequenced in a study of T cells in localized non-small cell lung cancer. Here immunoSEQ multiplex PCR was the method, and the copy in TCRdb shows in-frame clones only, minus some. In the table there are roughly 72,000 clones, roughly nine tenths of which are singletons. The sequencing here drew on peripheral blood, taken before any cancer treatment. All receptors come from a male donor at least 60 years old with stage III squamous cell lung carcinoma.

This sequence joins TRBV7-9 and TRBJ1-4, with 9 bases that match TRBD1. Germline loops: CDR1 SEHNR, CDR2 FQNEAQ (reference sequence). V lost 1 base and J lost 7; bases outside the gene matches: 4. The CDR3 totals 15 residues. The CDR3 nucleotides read TGTGCCAGCAGCTTAGGGGACAGGGCGGCTGAAAAACTGTTTTTT. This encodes CASSLGDRAAEKLFF.

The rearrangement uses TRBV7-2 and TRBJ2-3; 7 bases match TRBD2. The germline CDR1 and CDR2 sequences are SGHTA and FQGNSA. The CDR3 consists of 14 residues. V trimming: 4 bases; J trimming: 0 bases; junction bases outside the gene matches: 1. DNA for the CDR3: TGTGCCAGCAGCTCGCGGGGGAGCACAGATACGCAGTATTTT. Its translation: CASSSRGSTDTQYF.

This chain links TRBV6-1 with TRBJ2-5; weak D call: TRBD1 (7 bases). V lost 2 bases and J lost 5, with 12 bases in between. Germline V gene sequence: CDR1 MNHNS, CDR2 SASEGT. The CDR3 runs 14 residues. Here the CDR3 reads CASSELRGVETQYF. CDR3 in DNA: TGTGCCAGCAGTGAACTCAGGGGGGTGGAGACCCAGTACTTC.

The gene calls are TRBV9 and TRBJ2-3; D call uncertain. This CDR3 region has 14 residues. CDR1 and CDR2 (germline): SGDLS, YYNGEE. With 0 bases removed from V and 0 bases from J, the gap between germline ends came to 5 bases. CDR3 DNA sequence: TGTGCCAGCAGCGTAGACCGTAGCACAGATACGCAGTATTTT. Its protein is CASSVDRSTDTQYF.

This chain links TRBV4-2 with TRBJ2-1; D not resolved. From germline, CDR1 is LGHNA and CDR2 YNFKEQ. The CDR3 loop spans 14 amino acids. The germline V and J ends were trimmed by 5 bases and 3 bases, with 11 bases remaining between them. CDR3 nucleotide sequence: TGTGCCAGCAGCTCCCGGGCCCTCTACAATGAGCAGTTCTTC. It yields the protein CASSSRALYNEQFF.

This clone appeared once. The CDR3 nucleotides are TGCGCCAGCAGCCAGTCGACAGGGACGGAAAACACCATATATTTT. This encodes CASSQSTGTENTIYF. The chain employs TRBV4-3 and TRBJ1-3, with 7 bases that match TRBD1. The CDR3 is 15 residues long. J lost 6 bases, V lost 3 bases, and 8 bases had no gene match. Germline values: CDR1 LGHNA, CDR2 YSLEER.

CDR3 coding DNA: TGTGCCAGCAGGGGGAGCGGGACAGGGAACACTGAAGCTTTCTTT. It translates to CASRGSGTGNTEAFF. The chain joins TRBV27 to TRBJ1-1; 8 bases map to TRBD1. Germline V lookup: CDR1 MNHEY, CDR2 SMNVEV (reference sequence). V trimming: 6 bases; J trimming: 1 base; junction bases outside the gene matches: 7. The CDR3 consists of 15 residues.

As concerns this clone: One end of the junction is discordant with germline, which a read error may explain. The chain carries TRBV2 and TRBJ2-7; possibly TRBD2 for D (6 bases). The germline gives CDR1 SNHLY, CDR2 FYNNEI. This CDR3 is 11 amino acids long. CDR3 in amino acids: CASKRDFGGNF. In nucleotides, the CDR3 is TGTGCCAGCAAGAGGGACTTTGGAGGTAACTTC.

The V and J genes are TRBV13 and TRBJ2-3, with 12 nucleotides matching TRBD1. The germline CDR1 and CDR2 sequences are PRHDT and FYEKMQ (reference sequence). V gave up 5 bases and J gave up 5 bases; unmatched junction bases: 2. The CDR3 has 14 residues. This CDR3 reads CASSGTGGKDTQYF. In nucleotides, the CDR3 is TGTGCCAGCAGCGGGACAGGGGGCAAAGATACGCAGTATTTT.

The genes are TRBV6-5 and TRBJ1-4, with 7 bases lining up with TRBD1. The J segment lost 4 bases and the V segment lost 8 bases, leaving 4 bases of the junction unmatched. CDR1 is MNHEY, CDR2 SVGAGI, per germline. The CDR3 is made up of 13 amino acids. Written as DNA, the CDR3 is TGTGCCAGCCGCAGGGACAGTAATGAAAAACTGTTTTTT. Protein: CASRRDSNEKLFF.

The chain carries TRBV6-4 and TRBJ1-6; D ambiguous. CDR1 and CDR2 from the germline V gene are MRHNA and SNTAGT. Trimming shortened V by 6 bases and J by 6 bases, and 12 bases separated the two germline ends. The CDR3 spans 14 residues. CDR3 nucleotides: TGTGCCAGCAGCCAGACTCGAGCTAATTCACCCCTCCACTTT. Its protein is CASSQTRANSPLHF.